A single sample gave rise to the 29 T cell receptor beta chains below, sequenced in a study of Tregs in tolerant kidney transplant recipients. The nonmyeloablative bone marrow transplants came from related graft donors, with transient mixed chimerism. This table comes from immunoSEQ multiplex PCR, and its TCRdb copy is limited to in-frame clones, with some not included. The listing records some 15,000 clones. This sample comprised CD4+ T cells from blood (PBMCs), obtained 12 months after the transplant. The receptors here all came from a human patient who received a combined kidney and bone marrow transplant. Some of the T cells may derive from the graft donor.

Regarding this clone: The sequenced fragment ends 3 residues before the CDR3 boundary, so the rest is inferred from the germline J gene. The rearrangement links TRBV20-1 to TRBJ2-5; TRBD2 agrees at 11 bases. The CDR3 runs to 13 residues. Germline lookup yields CDR1 DFQATT and CDR2 SNEGSKA (reference sequence). Trimming at V came to 3 bases and at J to 5 bases, leaving 2 bases not matched to a gene. The covered CDR3 bases are TGCAGTGCTAGGCTAGCGGGAGGCGAGACC. As protein: CSARLAGGET. The full CDR3 is CSARLAGGETQYF.

On this clone: Read sequence stops 3 residues before the CDR3 end, and the germline J gene provides the missing end. The chain links TRBV10-3 to TRBJ2-7; 7 bases match TRBD2. Germline V gene sequence: CDR1 ENHRY, CDR2 SYGVKD. The CDR3 runs to 16 residues. Losses at the gene ends were 2 bases for V and 3 bases for J; bases not matched to a gene: 10. CDR3 DNA (partial): TGTGCCATCAGTGAGCCCGGGCGGGAGCTAAACTACGAG. Translating it yields CAISEPGRELNYE. The full CDR3 sequence reads CAISEPGRELNYEQYF.

This clone shows up as medium-sized by frequency. The read finishes 3 residues shy of the CDR3 end, and the germline J gene is used to complete it. The rearrangement links TRBV24-1 to TRBJ2-5; 8 bases line up with TRBD1. Trimming took 4 bases from V and 3 from J; bases not matched to a gene: 6. Germline lookup yields CDR1 KGHDR and CDR2 SFDVKD. The CDR3 runs to 15 residues. This chain's CDR3 is CATSDPDRGKETQYF. The covered CDR3 bases are TGTGCCACCAGTGACCCCGACAGGGGAAAAGAGACC.

A note on this clone: The read halts 3 residues ahead of the CDR3 end, with the missing end drawn from the germline J gene. V and J are TRBV20-1 and TRBJ2-3; D is uncertain. Germline V gene data show CDR1 as DFQATT and CDR2 as SNEGSKA (reference sequence). The V and J ends lost 6 bases and 0 bases respectively, with 13 bases between them. The CDR3 is made up of 14 amino acids. The sequenced part of the CDR3 DNA is TGCAGTGCCGCCCAGGCCTTTAGCACAGATACG. This encodes CSAAQAFSTDT. The whole CDR3 sequence is CSAAQAFSTDTQYF.

As regards this clone: The CDR3 goes on 3 residues after the read ends, and that part is filled in from the germline J gene. The chain links TRBV10-3 to TRBJ2-6, with 7 bases lining up with TRBD1. Germline lookup yields CDR1 ENHRY and CDR2 SYGVKD. The CDR3 extends over 15 amino acids. Trimming cost V 4 bases and J 2 bases; bases outside gene matches: 2. CDR3 DNA (partial): TGTGCCATCAGTGGAGACAGGGCTGGGGCCAACGTC. It yields the protein CAISGDRAGANV. The whole CDR3 reads CAISGDRAGANVLTF.

The covered CDR3 bases are TGCAGTGCTAGAGATTGGGGACTAGCGGGAGACGAG. Its translation: CSARDWGLAGDE. The full-length CDR3 reads as CSARDWGLAGDEQYF. This chain uses TRBV20-1 with TRBJ2-7, with TRBD2 matching 14 bases. The read stops 3 residues short of the end of the CDR3; the missing end is completed from the germline J gene. V shed 0 bases and J 5 bases; nucleotides not matched to a gene: 3. In germline, CDR1 is DFQATT, CDR2 SNEGSKA (reference sequence). The CDR3 has 15 residues.

Of note for this clone: The read finishes 3 residues shy of the CDR3 end, and the germline J gene is used to complete it. The chain employs TRBV27 and TRBJ1-1, with a possible D match to TRBD1 (6 bases). Trimming shortened V by 2 bases and J by 6 bases, and 28 bases separated the two germline ends. This CDR3 contains 19 residues. From germline, CDR1 is MNHEY and CDR2 SMNVEV (reference sequence). CDR3 DNA (partial): TGTGCCAGCAGTTTAGGGGTTTCTGGGATCAGGGGCCCCCCTTCTGAA. This sequence encodes CASSLGVSGIRGPPSE. The entire CDR3 protein is CASSLGVSGIRGPPSEAFF.

Concerning this clone itself: The CDR3 goes on 3 residues after the read ends, and that part is filled in from the germline J gene. The chain uses TRBV7-3 and TRBJ2-1; 11 bases are shared with TRBD2. V lost 4 bases, J lost 9 bases, and 2 bases stayed unmatched. This CDR3 region has 13 residues. Germline V gene data show CDR1 as SGHTA and CDR2 as FQGTGA. The part of the CDR3 DNA that was read is TGTGCCAGCAGCTACGGACTAGCGGGTGAG. This gives the protein CASSYGLAGE. The full CDR3 protein is CASSYGLAGEQFF.

Concerning this clone itself: The read gets to within 3 residues of the CDR3 end, and the germline J gene fills in the rest. The V call is TRBV10-3, the J call TRBJ2-3; 14 positions match TRBD2. The germline CDR1 and CDR2 sequences are ENHRY and SYGVKD. The CDR3 is 16 amino acids. Germline trimming cut 4 bases from V and 5 bases from J; bases unmatched to any gene: 5. The part of the CDR3 DNA that was read is TGTGCCATCAGTGGGGGACTAGCGGGAGTCGGAGATACG. Amino acid sequence: CAISGGLAGVGDT. The whole CDR3 protein is CAISGGLAGVGDTQYF.

With respect to this clone: Sequencing ends 3 residues short of the CDR3 end; the germline J gene provides the rest. The chain couples TRBV20-1 to TRBJ2-1; 8 nucleotides agree with TRBD2. The CDR3 is 14 residues long. Losses at the gene ends were 5 bases for V and 4 bases for J; bases not matched to a gene: 7. CDR1 is DFQATT, CDR2 SNEGSKA, per germline (reference sequence). The DNA read from the CDR3 is TGCAGTGCTGAAGCGGGGGTACAATACAATGAG. The encoded protein is CSAEAGVQYNE. The entire CDR3 reads CSAEAGVQYNEQFF.

Concerning this clone: The read ends 3 residues early relative to the CDR3; the germline J gene fills the gap. This sequence joins TRBV6-1 and TRBJ2-4; TRBD2 aligns across 8 bases. V lost 1 base and J lost 6; bases outside the gene matches: 5. CDR3 length: 15 residues. In germline, CDR1 is MNHNS, CDR2 SASEGT. CDR3 in amino acids: CASSEGSGRTNIQYF. The sequenced CDR3 bases are TGTGCCAGCAGTGAAGGGAGCGGGAGAACAAACATT.

The chain's CDR3 is CASSPPGLGNIQYF. CDR3 DNA, as far as it was read: TGTGCCAGCTCACCGCCGGGGTTAGGAAACATT. The rearrangement links TRBV18 to TRBJ2-4; the D gene is possibly TRBD2 (5 bases). The CDR3 end lies 3 residues beyond the end of the read and is filled in from the germline J gene. CDR1 KGHSH and CDR2 LQKENI come from the germline V gene. Trimming left V 3 bases short and J 6 bases short, with 12 bases between. The CDR3 sequence is 14 residues long.

By frequency, this clone registers medium-sized. The read ends 3 residues early relative to the CDR3; the germline J gene fills the gap. This rearrangement joins TRBV20-1 to TRBJ1-5; 9 bases are shared with TRBD1. With 6 bases clipped from V and 3 bases from J, the junction kept 9 bases outside the gene matches. The CDR3 is 15 residues long. The germline V gene has CDR1 DFQATT and CDR2 SNEGSKA (reference sequence). CDR3 region: CSANKGQGINQPQHF. Incomplete CDR3 DNA: TGCAGTGCGAACAAAGGACAGGGGATCAATCAGCCC.

On this clone itself: The read falls 3 residues short of the CDR3 end, and the missing part is taken from the germline J gene. V is TRBV5-1 and J is TRBJ1-4; D is unresolved. The CDR3 totals 16 residues. Trimming pared 4 bases from V and 5 bases from J, leaving 18 bases between. Germline CDR1 reads SGHRS; CDR2 reads YFSETQ. Partial CDR3 DNA: TGCGCCAGCAGCCTGGAACTCTCCGGGTCGAATGAAAAA. This sequence encodes CASSLELSGSNEK. The entire CDR3 reads CASSLELSGSNEKLFF. The full variable domain, with the rest looked up from reference TRBV5-1 and TRBJ1-4, is KAGVTQTPRYLIKTRGQQVTLSCSPISGHRSVSWYQQTPGQGLQFLFEYFSETQRNKGNFPGRFSGRQFSNSRSEMNVSTLELGDSALYLCASSLELSGSNEKLFFGSGTQLSVL.

With regard to this clone: The read finishes 3 residues shy of the CDR3 end, and the germline J gene is used to complete it. The V gene is TRBV2, the J gene TRBJ1-4; TRBD1 is a possible D gene (5 bases). Between the trimmed V and J ends, which lost 9 bases and 7 bases, there was a span of 12 bases. This CDR3 is built from 12 residues. Germline CDR1 and CDR2: SNHLY and FYNNEI. The CDR3 spells CASSGIGEKLFF. Incomplete CDR3 DNA: TGTGCCAGTTCAGGGATCGGTGAAAAA.

With regard to this clone: The read ends 3 residues early relative to the CDR3; the germline J gene fills the gap. The V gene is TRBV5-1, the J gene TRBJ1-1; TRBD1 aligns across 9 bases. The germline gives CDR1 SGHRS, CDR2 YFSETQ. The CDR3 runs to 13 residues. V gave up 5 bases and J gave up 1 base; unmatched junction bases: 0. CDR3 bases read: TGCGCCAGCAGACAGGGGGCGAACACTGAA. Translated: CASRQGANTE. The whole CDR3 protein is CASRQGANTEAFF.

As to this clone: The CDR3 extends 3 residues past the end of the read, so its final part is completed from the germline J gene. The chain joins TRBV30 to TRBJ2-2; perhaps TRBD2 as D (6 bases). The length of the CDR3 is 16 residues. Between the trimmed V and J ends, which lost 4 bases and 0 bases, there was a span of 15 bases. Germline CDR1 is GTSNPN and CDR2 is SVGIG (reference sequence). The CDR3 DNA, read in part, is TGTGCCTGGAACGCCGAGCGGGTGGCGAACACCGGGGAG. It encodes CAWNAERVANTGE. The whole CDR3 is CAWNAERVANTGELFF.

As to this clone: The read is 3 residues too short to cover the CDR3 end, so that end is filled in from the germline J gene. The rearrangement uses TRBV7-2 and TRBJ1-5; 9 nucleotides match TRBD1. V dropped 5 bases and J dropped 8; count of bases not matched to a gene: 10. Germline V CDR1 and CDR2: SGHTA, FQGNSA. The CDR3 sequence is 15 residues long. The part of the CDR3 DNA that was read is TGTGCCAGCAGCAAGGACAGGGGACGTTTAGAGCCC. Encoded protein: CASSKDRGRLEP. The full CDR3 protein reads CASSKDRGRLEPQHF.

In regard to this clone: The read comes to an end 3 residues before the CDR3 does, leaving the germline J gene to fill in the end. The chain employs TRBV2 and TRBJ2-3; D remains ambiguous. This CDR3 comprises 12 residues. V dropped 4 bases and J dropped 4 bases, with 6 bases sitting between them. Germline V lookup: CDR1 SNHLY, CDR2 FYNNEI. The DNA read from the CDR3 is TGTGCCAGCAGTGTAGATTCAGATACG. Translated: CASSVDSDT. The full-length CDR3 reads as CASSVDSDTQYF.

As to this clone: The CDR3 is cut off 3 residues early in the read; its end comes from the germline J gene. The chain links TRBV11-2 to TRBJ2-5; D is possibly TRBD1 (5 bases). This CDR3 has 12 amino acids. Germline V gene data show CDR1 as SGHAT and CDR2 as FQNNGV. V lost 5 bases to trimming and J lost 5 bases, with 9 bases between them. The CDR3 sequence is CASSKDTETQYF. The DNA read from the CDR3 is TGTGCCAGCAGCAAGGACACGGAGACC.

The CDR3: CSATGSTYNEQFF. The DNA read from the CDR3 is TGCAGTGCTACAGGCAGCACCTACAATGAG. The chain links TRBV20-1 to TRBJ2-1; D uncertain. The observed sequence ends 3 residues before the CDR3 terminus, with the missing tail filled in from the germline J gene. The CDR3 spans 13 residues. Germline loops: CDR1 DFQATT, CDR2 SNEGSKA (reference sequence). Trimming left V 4 bases short and J 2 bases short, with 9 bases between.

On this clone: Read sequence stops 3 residues before the CDR3 end, and the germline J gene provides the missing end. This sequence joins TRBV20-1 and TRBJ1-4, with D maybe TRBD1 (6 bases). CDR1 is DFQATT, CDR2 SNEGSKA, per germline (reference sequence). The CDR3 runs 14 residues. The V end was cut by 5 bases, the J end by 2 bases, with 12 bases between. CDR3 DNA (partial): TGCAGTGCTTACCCCGGACAGACTAATGAAAAA. It encodes CSAYPGQTNEK. In full, the CDR3 is CSAYPGQTNEKLFF.

As for this clone: The CDR3 end lies 3 residues beyond the end of the read and is filled in from the germline J gene. V and J are TRBV18 and TRBJ2-1; 9 bases line up with TRBD1. With 0 bases clipped from V and 4 bases from J, the junction kept 13 bases outside the gene matches. This CDR3 contains 19 residues. Germline V gene lookup returns CDR1 KGHSH and CDR2 LQKENI. The CDR3 bases that were read are TGTGCCAGCTCACCACCTATCGTTGGAAGGGACAGGGTATACAATGAG. Amino acid sequence: CASSPPIVGRDRVYNE. The entire CDR3 reads CASSPPIVGRDRVYNEQFF.

In the case of this clone: From the germline J gene comes the end of the CDR3, since the read stops 3 residues before it. The chain has TRBV10-2 and TRBJ2-1; 7 bases agree with TRBD2. V lost 5 bases and J lost 5; bases outside the gene matches: 9. CDR3 size: 15 residues. From germline, CDR1 is WSHSY and CDR2 SAAADI. The covered CDR3 bases are TGCGCCAGCAGTCCCCTCTCCGGGACTAACAATGAG. Translation: CASSPLSGTNNE. The CDR3 in full is CASSPLSGTNNEQFF.

As to this clone: Read coverage stops 3 residues before the CDR3 terminus; the germline J gene supplies the remainder. V is TRBV18 and J is TRBJ2-2; 7 nucleotides agree with TRBD2. V lost 4 bases, J lost 0 bases, and 8 bases stayed unmatched. Looked up from germline, CDR1 is KGHSH and CDR2 is LQKENI. There are 17 residues in the CDR3. The CDR3 sequence is CASSLPGTTANTGELFF. The CDR3 bases that were read are TGTGCCAGCTCACTTCCCGGGACTACCGCGAACACCGGGGAG.

As for this clone: The sequence runs out 3 residues before the end of the CDR3; the remainder is reconstructed from the germline J gene. The chain has TRBV20-1 and TRBJ2-7; the match to TRBD2 covers 13 bases. Per the germline V gene, CDR1 is DFQATT and CDR2 is SNEGSKA (reference sequence). After removal of 4 bases from V and 3 bases from J, the junction contained 6 bases not matched to a gene. There are 15 residues in the CDR3. The CDR3 region is CSAKTSGRMGYEQYF. The CDR3 bases that were read are TGCAGTGCTAAGACTAGCGGGAGGATGGGCTACGAG.

Notes on this clone: The CDR3 extends 3 residues past the end of the read, so its final part is completed from the germline J gene. The chain is built from TRBV6-2 or TRBV6-3 and TRBJ2-5; 11 bases align to TRBD2. The CDR3 is made up of 12 amino acids. After removal of 10 bases from V and 4 bases from J, the junction contained 2 bases not matched to a gene. The germline V gene encodes CDR1 MNHEY and CDR2 SVGEGT. The CDR3 here is CATGLAGETQYF. The sequenced CDR3 bases are TGTGCCACCGGACTAGCGGGAGAGACC.

For this clone: Sequencing ends 3 residues short of the CDR3 end; the germline J gene provides the rest. The chain uses TRBV7-9 and TRBJ1-2; TRBD1 might be the D (6 bases). The CDR3 spans 15 residues. Germline V CDR1 and CDR2: SEHNR, FQNEAQ (reference sequence). The sequenced CDR3 bases are TGTGCCAGCAGCCCCGTTAATGCGCCAGGGGAAGGC. It specifies CASSPVNAPGEG. The entire CDR3 protein reads CASSPVNAPGEGYTF.

As to this clone: Coverage ceases 3 residues before the CDR3 finishes, and the germline J gene fills in the end. The chain is built from TRBV18 and TRBJ2-3; D unresolved. Trimming shortened V by 4 bases and J by 6 bases, and 11 bases separated the two germline ends. The CDR3 spans 13 residues. Germline loops: CDR1 KGHSH, CDR2 LQKENI. The CDR3 sequence is CASSRPPVDTQYF. The CDR3 DNA, read in part, is TGTGCCAGCTCACGTCCCCCTGTTGATACG.